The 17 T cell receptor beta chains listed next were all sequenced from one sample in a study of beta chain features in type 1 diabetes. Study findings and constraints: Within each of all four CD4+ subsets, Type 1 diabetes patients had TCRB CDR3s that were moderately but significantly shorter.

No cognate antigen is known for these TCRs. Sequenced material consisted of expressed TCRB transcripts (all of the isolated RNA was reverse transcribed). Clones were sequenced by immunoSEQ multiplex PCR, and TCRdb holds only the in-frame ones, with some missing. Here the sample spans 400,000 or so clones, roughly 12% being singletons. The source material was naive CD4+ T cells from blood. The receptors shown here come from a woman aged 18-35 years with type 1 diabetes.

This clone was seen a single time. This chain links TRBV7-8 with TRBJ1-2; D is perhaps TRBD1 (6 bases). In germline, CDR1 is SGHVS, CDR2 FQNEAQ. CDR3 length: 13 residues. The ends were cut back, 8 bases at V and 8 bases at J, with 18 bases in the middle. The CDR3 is CASGQRGGVGYTF. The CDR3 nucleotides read TGTGCCAGCGGCCAGAGGGGGGGTGTGGGCTACACCTTC.

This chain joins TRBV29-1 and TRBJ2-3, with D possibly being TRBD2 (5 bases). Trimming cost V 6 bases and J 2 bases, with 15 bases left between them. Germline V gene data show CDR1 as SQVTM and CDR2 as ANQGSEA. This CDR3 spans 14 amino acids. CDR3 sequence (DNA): TGCAGCGTCAACGGCAGGACTTTCACAGATACGCAGTATTTT. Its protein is CSVNGRTFTDTQYF.

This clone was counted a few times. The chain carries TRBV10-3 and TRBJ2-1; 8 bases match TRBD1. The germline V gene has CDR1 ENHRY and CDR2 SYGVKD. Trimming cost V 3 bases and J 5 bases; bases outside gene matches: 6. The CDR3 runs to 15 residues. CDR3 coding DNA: TGTGCCATCAGTGATTCGACAGGGGCAAACAATGAGCAGTTCTTC. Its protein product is CAISDSTGANNEQFF.

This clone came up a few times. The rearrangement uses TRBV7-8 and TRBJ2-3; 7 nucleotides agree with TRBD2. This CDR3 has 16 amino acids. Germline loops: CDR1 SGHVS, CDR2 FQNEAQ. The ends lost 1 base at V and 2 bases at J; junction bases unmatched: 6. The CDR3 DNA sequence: TGTGCCAGCAGCTTAGGTCTAGCGGAGTCCACAGATACGCAGTATTTT. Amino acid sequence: CASSLGLAESTDTQYF. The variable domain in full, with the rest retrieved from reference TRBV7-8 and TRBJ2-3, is GAGVSQSPRYKVAKRGQDVALRCDPISGHVSLFWYQQALGQGPEFLTYFQNEAQLDKSGLPSDRFFAERPEGSVSTLKIQRTQQEDSAVYLCASSLGLAESTDTQYFGPGTRLTVL.

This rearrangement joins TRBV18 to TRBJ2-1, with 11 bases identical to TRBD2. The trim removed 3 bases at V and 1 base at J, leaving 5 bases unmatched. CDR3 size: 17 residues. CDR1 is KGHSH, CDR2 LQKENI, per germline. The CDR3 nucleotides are TGTGCCAGCTCACCTTCGACTAGCGGGAAGTCCTACAATGAGCAGTTCTTC. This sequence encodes CASSPSTSGKSYNEQFF.

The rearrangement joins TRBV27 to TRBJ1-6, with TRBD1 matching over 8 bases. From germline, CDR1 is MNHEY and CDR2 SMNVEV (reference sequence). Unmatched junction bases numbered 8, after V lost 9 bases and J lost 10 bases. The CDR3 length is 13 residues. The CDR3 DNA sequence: TGTGCCAGTTCCGGGACAGGAAGATCACCCCTCCACTTT. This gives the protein CASSGTGRSPLHF.

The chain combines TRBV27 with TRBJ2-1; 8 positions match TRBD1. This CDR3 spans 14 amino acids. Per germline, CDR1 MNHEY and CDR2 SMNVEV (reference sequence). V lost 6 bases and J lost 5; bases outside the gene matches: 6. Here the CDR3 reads CASRPRDRHNEQFF. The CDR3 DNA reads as TGTGCCAGCAGACCTCGGGACAGGCACAATGAGCAGTTCTTC.

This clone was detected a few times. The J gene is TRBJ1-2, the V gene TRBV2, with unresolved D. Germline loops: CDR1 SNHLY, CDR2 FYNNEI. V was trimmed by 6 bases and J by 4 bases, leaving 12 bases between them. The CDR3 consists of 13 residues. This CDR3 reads CASSLKRVYGYTF. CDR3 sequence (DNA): TGTGCCAGCAGCCTGAAGAGGGTCTATGGCTACACCTTC.

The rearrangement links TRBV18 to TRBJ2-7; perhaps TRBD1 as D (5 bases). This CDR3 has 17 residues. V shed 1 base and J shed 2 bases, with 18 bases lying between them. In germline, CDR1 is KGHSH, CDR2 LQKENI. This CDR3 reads CASSPLQWGQGPYEQYF. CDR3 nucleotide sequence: TGTGCCAGCTCACCACTTCAATGGGGTCAGGGTCCCTACGAGCAGTACTTC.

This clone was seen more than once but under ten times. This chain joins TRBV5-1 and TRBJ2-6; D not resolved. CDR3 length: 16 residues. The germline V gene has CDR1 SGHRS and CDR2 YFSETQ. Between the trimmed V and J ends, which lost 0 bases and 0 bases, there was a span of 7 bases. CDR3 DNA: TGCGCCAGCAGCTTGGGGCACGACTCTGGGGCCAACGTCCTGACTTTC. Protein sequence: CASSLGHDSGANVLTF.

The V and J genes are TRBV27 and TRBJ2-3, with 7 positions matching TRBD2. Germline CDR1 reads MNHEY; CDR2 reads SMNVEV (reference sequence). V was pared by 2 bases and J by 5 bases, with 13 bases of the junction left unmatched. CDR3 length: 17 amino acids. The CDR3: CASSLGVGLAAEDTQYF. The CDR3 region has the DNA TGTGCCAGCAGTTTAGGAGTTGGGCTAGCGGCGGAAGATACGCAGTATTTT.

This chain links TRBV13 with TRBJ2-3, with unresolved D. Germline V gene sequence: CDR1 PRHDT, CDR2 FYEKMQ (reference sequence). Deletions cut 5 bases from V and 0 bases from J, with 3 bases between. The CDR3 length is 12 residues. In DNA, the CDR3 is TGTGCCAGCAGCCATAGCACAGATACGCAGTATTTT. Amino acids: CASSHSTDTQYF.

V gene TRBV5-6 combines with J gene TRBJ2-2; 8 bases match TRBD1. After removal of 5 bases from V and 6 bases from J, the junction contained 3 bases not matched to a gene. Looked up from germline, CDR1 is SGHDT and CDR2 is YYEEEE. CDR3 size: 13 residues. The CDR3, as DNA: TGTGCCAGCAGAAGGACAGGGCCCGGGGAGCTGTTTTTT. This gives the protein CASRRTGPGELFF.

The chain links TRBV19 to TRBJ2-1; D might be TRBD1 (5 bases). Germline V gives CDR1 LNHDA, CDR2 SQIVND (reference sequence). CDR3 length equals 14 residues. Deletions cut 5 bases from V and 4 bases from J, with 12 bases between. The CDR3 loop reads CASSPLAGYNEQFF. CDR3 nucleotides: TGTGCCAGTAGTCCCCTGGCAGGGTACAATGAGCAGTTCTTC. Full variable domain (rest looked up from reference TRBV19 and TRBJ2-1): DGGITQSPKYLFRKEGQNVTLSCEQNLNHDAMYWYRQDPGQGLRLIYYSQIVNDFQKGDIAEGYSVSREKKESFPLTVTSAQKNPTAFYLCASSPLAGYNEQFFGPGTRLTVL.

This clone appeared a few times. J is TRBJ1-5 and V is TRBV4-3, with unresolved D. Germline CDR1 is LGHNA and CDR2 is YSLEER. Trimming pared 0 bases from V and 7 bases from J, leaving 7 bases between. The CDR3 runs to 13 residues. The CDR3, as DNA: TGCGCCAGCAGCCAAGATGTATCGCAGCCCCAGCATTTT. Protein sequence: CASSQDVSQPQHF.

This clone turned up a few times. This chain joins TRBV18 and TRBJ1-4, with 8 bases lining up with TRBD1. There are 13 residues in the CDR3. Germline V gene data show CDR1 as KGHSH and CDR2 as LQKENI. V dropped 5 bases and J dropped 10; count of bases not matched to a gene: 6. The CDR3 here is CASSSDREGKLFF. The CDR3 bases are TGTGCCAGCTCATCGGACAGGGAGGGAAAACTGTTTTTT.

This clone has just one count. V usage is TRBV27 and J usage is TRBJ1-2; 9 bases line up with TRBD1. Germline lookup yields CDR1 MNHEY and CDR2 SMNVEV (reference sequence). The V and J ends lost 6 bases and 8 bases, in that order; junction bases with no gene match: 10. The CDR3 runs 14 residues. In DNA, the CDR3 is TGTGCCAGCAGAACCCCGACAGGGGGGACCGGCTACACCTTC. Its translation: CASRTPTGGTGYTF.